These 31 T cell receptor beta chains were all obtained from the same sample, sequenced in a study of blood T cell repertoires in COVID-19. Method: immunoSEQ multiplex PCR; TCRdb's copy keeps in-frame clones and lacks some. Here the sample spans roughly 290,000 clones, about nine tenths being singletons. Sequencing was done on a sample of PBMCs or T cells enriched from blood (not recorded which). The source of these receptors is a woman between 40 and 55 years old who had recovered from COVID-19.

The chain uses TRBV30 and TRBJ1-3, with 9 bases fitting TRBD1. V lost 6 bases to trimming and J lost 2 bases; unmatched junction nucleotides: 8. The CDR3 is 15 amino acids. Germline V gives CDR1 GTSNPN, CDR2 SVGIG (reference sequence). Here the CDR3 reads CACYRGRLTGNTIYF. CDR3 sequence (DNA): TGTGCCTGCTACAGGGGGCGGCTGACTGGAAACACCATATATTTT.

Details on this clone: This specimen includes other DNA sequences encoding the same CDR3. The CDR3 spells CASSLDGYGYTF. CDR3 bases: TGTGCCAGCAGCTTGGACGGTTATGGCTACACCTTC. The V call is TRBV5-5, the J call TRBJ1-2; D uncertain. V was cut by 0 bases and J by 5 bases, with 5 bases left in between. This CDR3 region has 12 residues. Germline CDR1 SGHKS, CDR2 YYEKEE (reference sequence).

The CDR3 nucleotides are TGTGCCAGTAGACAGGGATATGAAAAACTGTTTTTT. Translation gives CASRQGYEKLFF. The chain joins TRBV19 to TRBJ1-4, with a possible D match to TRBD1 (6 bases). The length of the CDR3 is 12 residues. V dropped 6 bases and J dropped 6 bases, with 8 bases sitting between them. Germline-derived CDR1 and CDR2 are LNHDA and SQIVND (reference sequence).

The chain recombines TRBV5-1 with TRBJ1-4, with a possible D match to TRBD1 (6 bases). Germline V gene data show CDR1 as SGHRS and CDR2 as YFSETQ. The ends were cut back, 4 bases at V and 0 bases at J, with 16 bases in the middle. The CDR3 is 17 amino acids. CDR3 loop: CASSRGQINPTNEKLFF. CDR3 bases: TGCGCCAGCAGCCGCGGACAGATAAATCCAACTAATGAAAAACTGTTTTTT.

The chain carries TRBV5-1 and TRBJ1-3; TRBD1 is a possible D gene (5 bases). Germline lookup yields CDR1 SGHRS and CDR2 YFSETQ. The CDR3 has 20 residues. The V gene lost 0 bases and the J gene lost 0 bases, with 22 bases spanning the gap. The CDR3 DNA sequence: TGCGCCAGCAGCTTGGCCCCTGGACATCGAAAGTCTTACTCTGGAAACACCATATATTTT. Translated, it gives CASSLAPGHRKSYSGNTIYF.

The V gene is TRBV29-1, the J gene TRBJ1-5; D is unresolved. Deletions cut 7 bases from V and 5 bases from J, with 15 bases between. From germline, CDR1 is SQVTM and CDR2 ANQGSEA. CDR3 length equals 13 residues. The chain's CDR3 is CSGGSSRDQPQHF. The CDR3 nucleotides are TGCAGCGGCGGGTCCTCACGGGATCAGCCCCAGCATTTT.

The CDR3 DNA follows: TGCAGCGTTGCCCCCGGGACAGTAACTTCGGAAGCTTTCTTT. This gives the protein CSVAPGTVTSEAFF. The chain couples TRBV29-1 to TRBJ1-1; TRBD1 matches at 7 bases. Per the germline V gene, CDR1 is SQVTM and CDR2 is ANQGSEA. The CDR3 spans 14 residues. With V trimmed by 4 bases and J by 8 bases, 13 bases remained unmatched.

This clone was seen just once. This sequence joins TRBV5-6 and TRBJ1-5; D gene uncertain. The CDR3 sequence is 18 residues long. Germline values: CDR1 SGHDT, CDR2 YYEEEE. V lost 3 bases to trimming and J lost 0 bases, with 19 bases between them. In DNA, the CDR3 is TGTGCCAGCAGCTCGGGAGGGCGGTGGGCCCGTAGCAATCAGCCCCAGCATTTT. As protein: CASSSGGRWARSNQPQHF.

J is TRBJ1-4 and V is TRBV19, with D possibly TRBD1 on 5 matching bases. Looked up from germline, CDR1 is LNHDA and CDR2 is SQIVND (reference sequence). The CDR3 is 14 residues long. The V and J ends lost 3 bases and 0 bases respectively, with 5 bases between them. CDR3 sequence reads: CASSIRATNEKLFF. The CDR3 DNA follows: TGTGCCAGTAGTATCAGGGCAACTAATGAAAAACTGTTTTTT.

The chain is built from TRBV2 and TRBJ1-5, with D perhaps TRBD1 (5 bases). The germline gives CDR1 SNHLY, CDR2 FYNNEI. V gave up 7 bases and J gave up 0 bases, with 16 bases separating them. The CDR3 loop spans 16 amino acids. The CDR3 reads CASTPQRGSSNQPQHF. The CDR3 DNA sequence: TGTGCCAGCACACCCCAACGGGGGTCTAGCAATCAGCCCCAGCATTTT.

The chain has TRBV18 and TRBJ1-5; 7 nucleotides agree with TRBD1. Trimming took 1 base from V and 2 from J; bases not matched to a gene: 2. The CDR3 runs 15 residues. The V gene's germline CDR1 is KGHSH and CDR2 LQKENI. CDR3: CASSPLGGGNQPQHF. CDR3 in DNA: TGTGCCAGCTCACCACTAGGGGGCGGCAATCAGCCCCAGCATTTT.

The V call is TRBV24-1, the J call TRBJ2-1, with D hard to call. The CDR3 runs 14 residues. Looked up from germline, CDR1 is KGHDR and CDR2 is SFDVKD. V was cut by 2 bases and J by 9 bases, with 13 bases left in between. This CDR3 reads CATSDSDLFSEQFF. The DNA of the CDR3 is TGTGCCACCAGTGATTCCGATCTGTTTAGTGAGCAGTTCTTC.

This chain joins TRBV15 and TRBJ1-1; 7 bases align to TRBD1. Germline values: CDR1 LNHNV, CDR2 YYDKDF (reference sequence). V trimming: 3 bases; J trimming: 4 bases; junction bases outside the gene matches: 8. This CDR3 is 15 amino acids long. The CDR3 here is CATSRDRDSFTEAFF. CDR3 coding DNA: TGTGCCACCAGCAGGGACCGGGACAGTTTCACTGAAGCTTTCTTT.

The chain has TRBV7-3 and TRBJ2-5; TRBD1 agrees at 8 bases. V lost 2 bases, J lost 5 bases, and 7 bases stayed unmatched. From germline, CDR1 is SGHTA and CDR2 FQGTGA. CDR3 size: 15 residues. DNA of the CDR3: TGTGCCAGCAGCTTATCCCCAGGGGGCTATGAGACCCAGTACTTC. Amino acid sequence: CASSLSPGGYETQYF.

This chain uses TRBV6-5 with TRBJ2-1, with 13 bases identical to TRBD2. The germline V gene has CDR1 MNHEY and CDR2 SVGAGI. V was pared by 5 bases and J by 6 bases, with 4 bases of the junction left unmatched. The CDR3 length is 15 residues. Here the CDR3 reads CASSPGTSGVNEQFF. CDR3 DNA: TGTGCCAGCAGTCCCGGGACTAGCGGGGTCAATGAGCAGTTCTTC.

V gene TRBV6-5 combines with J gene TRBJ2-7; no clear D gene. The V and J ends lost 8 bases and 7 bases respectively, with 12 bases between them. The CDR3 contains 11 residues. Germline-derived CDR1 and CDR2 are MNHEY and SVGAGI. DNA of the CDR3: TGTGCCAGCTCAAGCCTCAGGGAGCAGTACTTC. Translated: CASSSLREQYF.

A single count supports this clone. The chain couples TRBV11-2 to TRBJ1-2; D gene uncertain. There are 14 residues in the CDR3. Germline CDR1 is SGHAT and CDR2 is FQNNGV. Between the trimmed V and J ends, which lost 5 bases and 1 base, there was a span of 11 bases. In DNA, the CDR3 is TGTGCCAGCAGCCAGGACTCCCGTAACTATGGCTACACCTTC. Its protein is CASSQDSRNYGYTF.

J is TRBJ2-3 and V is TRBV13; 7 bases match TRBD2. Germline trimming cut 5 bases from V and 9 bases from J; bases unmatched to any gene: 5. The germline gives CDR1 PRHDT, CDR2 FYEKMQ (reference sequence). There are 12 residues in the CDR3. CDR3: CASSRSTSTQYF. In DNA, the CDR3 is TGTGCCAGCAGCCGTTCGACTAGCACGCAGTATTTT.

J is TRBJ1-5 and V is TRBV7-8, with TRBD1 matching 9 bases. The CDR3 loop spans 15 amino acids. V gave up 5 bases and J gave up 3 bases; unmatched junction bases: 5. The V gene's germline CDR1 is SGHVS and CDR2 FQNEAQ. CDR3: CASSEGQGPNQPQHF. In DNA form, the CDR3 reads TGTGCCAGCAGCGAGGGACAGGGCCCCAATCAGCCCCAGCATTTT.

The chain is built from TRBV28 and TRBJ1-2, with a weak D call TRBD1 (5 bases). This CDR3 is 13 amino acids long. Germline CDR1 reads MDHEN; CDR2 reads SYDVKM. Trimming shortened V by 5 bases and J by 0 bases, and 7 bases separated the two germline ends. CDR3 residues: CASSRDSNYGYTF. The CDR3 bases are TGTGCCAGCAGTCGGGACTCTAACTATGGCTACACCTTC.

The chain uses TRBV29-1 and TRBJ2-2, with D unclear. The germline V gene encodes CDR1 SQVTM and CDR2 ANQGSEA. V lost 4 bases, J lost 0 bases, and 6 bases lay in between. This CDR3 has 13 amino acids. As DNA, the CDR3 is TGCAGCGTTGTAAACACGAACACCGGGGAGCTGTTTTTT. This translates into CSVVNTNTGELFF.

The J gene is TRBJ1-2, the V gene TRBV5-1; possibly TRBD1 for D (5 bases). Germline loops: CDR1 SGHRS, CDR2 YFSETQ. This CDR3 comprises 12 residues. Deletions cut 0 bases from V and 10 bases from J, with 10 bases between. The CDR3 DNA follows: TGCGCCAGCAGCTTGGTTGGGGCAAACTACACCTTC. Translating gives CASSLVGANYTF.

The chain recombines TRBV2 with TRBJ2-7; 8 bases are a match to TRBD2. CDR3 length equals 13 residues. The ends lost 6 bases at V and 6 bases at J; junction bases unmatched: 7. CDR1 and CDR2 (germline): SNHLY, FYNNEI. Written as DNA, the CDR3 is TGTGCCAGCAGGGGGACTAGGTTAGGCGAGCAGTACTTC. Translated, it gives CASRGTRLGEQYF.

This rearrangement joins TRBV19 to TRBJ1-1, with D possibly being TRBD1 (5 bases). This CDR3 is built from 14 residues. The V gene's germline CDR1 is LNHDA and CDR2 SQIVND (reference sequence). The V end lost 1 base, the J end lost 4 bases, and 10 bases lay between the germline ends. CDR3 bases: TGTGCCAGTAGTATAGTGGAGGGGCTCACTGAAGCTTTCTTT. Its protein product is CASSIVEGLTEAFF.

V and J are TRBV2 and TRBJ1-3; 8 nucleotides align to TRBD1. V shed 2 bases, J shed 0 bases, and the junction held 3 bases outside the gene matches. Per the germline V gene, CDR1 is SNHLY and CDR2 is FYNNEI. The CDR3 has 16 amino acids. The CDR3 DNA follows: TGTGCCAGCAGTGAACAGGGGGCGAGCTCTGGAAACACCATATATTTT. Encoded protein: CASSEQGASSGNTIYF.

This CDR3 is CASRFGSSGRETQYF. The DNA of the CDR3 is TGTGCCAGTAGATTCGGGAGTAGCGGGAGGGAGACCCAGTACTTC. This rearrangement joins TRBV19 to TRBJ2-5; 10 bases are a match to TRBD2. The CDR3 is 15 amino acids. Per the germline V gene, CDR1 is LNHDA and CDR2 is SQIVND (reference sequence). V was pared by 6 bases and J by 5 bases, with 9 bases of the junction left unmatched.

The chain links TRBV13 to TRBJ2-3, with D unclear. The V end was cut by 7 bases, the J end by 4 bases, with 12 bases between. Germline CDR1 reads PRHDT; CDR2 reads FYEKMQ (reference sequence). This CDR3 is 13 amino acids long. CDR3 in amino acids: CASTLTLADTQYF. The CDR3 DNA reads as TGTGCCAGCACCCTGACACTGGCAGATACGCAGTATTTT.

The chain combines TRBV4-1 with TRBJ2-1; TRBD1 is a possible D gene (6 bases). With 0 bases removed from V and 6 bases from J, the gap between germline ends came to 9 bases. Germline V gene sequence: CDR1 MGHRA, CDR2 YSYEKL. The CDR3 runs to 14 residues. The chain's CDR3 is CASSQDRGSNEQFF. In DNA, the CDR3 is TGCGCCAGCAGCCAAGATAGGGGGAGCAATGAGCAGTTCTTC.

The chain has TRBV27 and TRBJ2-1, with 11 bases identical to TRBD2. Looked up from germline, CDR1 is MNHEY and CDR2 is SMNVEV (reference sequence). Trimming cost V 6 bases and J 3 bases; bases outside gene matches: 7. The CDR3 covers 16 residues. CDR3: CASRFGTSGVYNEQFF. In DNA, the CDR3 is TGTGCCAGCAGATTTGGGACTAGCGGAGTCTACAATGAGCAGTTCTTC.

The chain carries TRBV30 and TRBJ1-2; maybe TRBD1 (6 bases). The CDR3 is made up of 13 amino acids. Germline CDR1 GTSNPN, CDR2 SVGIG (reference sequence). The V gene lost 0 bases and the J gene lost 7 bases, with 12 bases spanning the gap. CDR3 sequence: CAWSVKGGSGYTF. The DNA for the CDR3 is TGTGCCTGGAGTGTAAAGGGGGGGTCTGGCTACACCTTC. Drawing the rest from reference TRBV30 and TRBJ1-2, the complete variable domain is SQTIHQWPATLVQPVGSPLSLECTVEGTSNPNLYWYRQAAGRGLQLLFYSVGIGQISSEVPQNLSASRPQDRQFILSSKKLLLSDSGFYLCAWSVKGGSGYTFGSGTRLTVV.

J is TRBJ2-2 and V is TRBV5-1; TRBD2 matches 12 bases. The CDR3 contains 16 residues. From germline, CDR1 is SGHRS and CDR2 YFSETQ. Germline trimming cut 3 bases from V and 6 bases from J; bases unmatched to any gene: 6. The CDR3 DNA is TGCGCCAGCAGCTATACGACTAGCGGGGGCCCCGGGGAGCTGTTTTTT. Protein product: CASSYTTSGGPGELFF.